This T cell receptor beta chain was retrieved from a study of blood T cell repertoires in COVID-19. This clone was detected only a few times. Original analysis: Using reference gene primer amplification, nucleated cell counts were estimated. Some clones are missing from TCRdb's copy, which holds only in-frame ones; the method was immunoSEQ multiplex PCR. V, J and clone size reflect that table, while D and trimming were determined from the DNA. The table records some 210,000 clones, approximately 78% of them present only once. This CDR3 spans 14 amino acids. Germline values: CDR1 SGHDT, CDR2 YYEEEE. With V trimmed by 5 bases and J by 6 bases, 5 bases remained unmatched. All enrollees were roughly 18 to 95 years old and from around 25 US areas. Participants reported their clinical history, and cohort assignment relied on those reports.

The J gene is TRBJ1-4, the V gene TRBV5-6; 9 bases agree with TRBD1. The sequence was collected from a man aged 35 to 55 who had recovered from COVID-19. The specimen was PBMCs or T cells enriched from blood (not recorded which). For the CDR3, the DNA is TGTGCCAGCAGTTATACAGGGGGCGATGAAAAACTGTTTTTT. This gives the protein CASSYTGGDEKLFF.